This TCR beta chain was captured in a study of cytomegalovirus exposure and HLA in healthy donors. A multiplex PCR was run with 60 Vbeta primers and 13 Jbeta primers. Profiling relied on immunoSEQ multiplex PCR, and the TCRdb table lists in-frame clones only, not all of them. The repertoire holds over 50,000 clones, with more than 70% as singletons. CDR1 is SGHNT and CDR2 is YYREEE in the germline V gene (reference sequence). The V gene lost 2 bases and the J gene lost 3 bases, with 9 bases spanning the gap. This CDR3 has 13 residues. The V and J genes are TRBV5-4 and TRBJ2-7; D is possibly TRBD1 (5 bases). Sequenced sample: PBMCs. This sequence was found in a man aged 18 to 29 in good health and CMV-seronegative. CDR3 DNA sequence: TGTGCCAGCAGCTTTAGGGGAAACTACGAGCAGTACTTC. Translating gives CASSFRGNYEQYF.